This T cell receptor (beta chain) emerged from a study of blood T cell repertoires in COVID-19. Across the whole study: The United States, Italy and Spain provided the acute and convalescent COVID-19 samples.

Original data processing: Estimates of nucleated cell counts were drawn from the amplification of reference gene primers. TCRdb's table, derived via immunoSEQ multiplex PCR, lists solely in-frame clones and lacks some. That table gives V, J and clone size, and the DNA gave D and trimming. The sample lists fewer than 120,000 clones, roughly 76% occurring once. Trimming cost V 0 bases and J 13 bases, with 17 bases left between them. The CDR3 loop spans 14 amino acids. Looked up from germline, CDR1 is SGHTS and CDR2 is YDEGEE. This receptor was identified in a woman aged 55-75 years with acute or convalescent COVID-19. The chain is built from TRBV5-8 and TRBJ2-1, with a possible D match to TRBD1 (6 bases). Sequencing input: peripheral blood. The CDR3 DNA is TGTGCCAGCAGCTTGGTAGGGGTAGGCAGGGGTCAGTTCTTC. Its translation: CASSLVGVGRGQFF.